Below are 32 T cell receptor beta chains sequenced from a single sample in a study of blood T cells in healthy people across ages. A sample-barcoded 5' primer and a J-beta primer mix were used in a second PCR of roughly 7 to 12 cycles. Each CDR3 protein is one row after TCRdb ran MiXCR on the 5' RACE reads. The sample holds over 1,200,000 distinct CDR3 sequences, around 59% seen once. Input material: blood. Source of these receptors: a man between 18 and 35 years old in good health.

The gene calls are TRBV6-6 and TRBJ2-6, with TRBD1 as a possible D gene (6 bases). The CDR3 spans 16 residues. The germline V and J ends were trimmed by 5 bases and 2 bases, with 13 bases remaining between them. In germline, CDR1 is MNHNY, CDR2 SVGAGI (reference sequence). The CDR3 DNA reads as TGTGCCAGCAGTCTCACAGGGTGGACTGGGGCCAACGTCCTGACTTTC. Its protein product is CASSLTGWTGANVLTF.

The chain joins TRBV29-1 to TRBJ1-4; D is perhaps TRBD1 (5 bases). The CDR3 is 14 residues long. Germline assignment: CDR1 SQVTM and CDR2 ANQGSEA. V gave up 7 bases and J gave up 7 bases, with 19 bases separating them. CDR3: CSAHKGQGGEKLFF. The CDR3 DNA follows: TGCAGCGCACATAAGGGGCAGGGAGGTGAAAAACTGTTTTTT.

This clonotype was seen a few times. The chain employs TRBV29-1 and TRBJ2-1, with D perhaps matching TRBD2 (6 bases). V was cut by 1 base and J by 5 bases, with 12 bases left in between. This CDR3 region has 14 residues. Germline values: CDR1 SQVTM, CDR2 ANQGSEA. CDR3 DNA: TGCAGCGTTGAAGGTAGGACTACACACAATGAGCAGTTCTTC. This sequence encodes CSVEGRTTHNEQFF.

The rearrangement links TRBV6-1 to TRBJ2-3; 8 bases map to TRBD2. CDR1 and CDR2 (germline): MNHNS, SASEGT. V dropped 3 bases and J dropped 1; count of bases not matched to a gene: 3. This CDR3 is 15 amino acids long. The DNA of the CDR3 is TGTGCCAGCAGTGACCAGACTAGCGGCACAGATACGCAGTATTTT. Its translation: CASSDQTSGTDTQYF.

The chain is built from TRBV2 and TRBJ2-4, with a tentative D call TRBD1 (7 bases). The J call may be wrong; the DNA end is better matched by TRBJ2-7. This CDR3 comprises 16 residues. Germline-derived CDR1 and CDR2 are SNHLY and FYNNEI. The CDR3 nucleotides are TGTGCCAGCAGTTTCGCACGACAGGGAGGAGGCTACGAGCAGTACTTC. This translates into CASSFARQGGGYEQYF.

This chain uses TRBV5-6 with TRBJ2-7; weak D call: TRBD1 (6 bases). Germline assignment: CDR1 SGHDT and CDR2 YYEEEE. V gave up 2 bases and J gave up 0 bases, with 9 bases separating them. The CDR3 consists of 14 residues. DNA of the CDR3: TGTGCCAGCAGCTTCGACAGGCCCTCCTACGAGCAGTACTTC. It yields the protein CASSFDRPSYEQYF.

This clonotype was recorded a few times. This chain uses TRBV11-2 with TRBJ2-3, with D possibly being TRBD1 (6 bases). CDR3 length equals 14 residues. V dropped 8 bases and J dropped 7 bases, with 19 bases sitting between them. Per the germline V gene, CDR1 is SGHAT and CDR2 is FQNNGV. The CDR3 bases are TGTGCCAGCTCTCGGGACACCACTGGTAATACGCAGTATTTT. It is translated as CASSRDTTGNTQYF.

This clonotype has a handful of counts. The chain uses TRBV12-3 or TRBV12-4 and TRBJ2-5; D might be TRBD1 (6 bases). The ends were cut back, 5 bases at V and 4 bases at J, with 14 bases in the middle. The CDR3 is 14 residues long. This CDR3 is CASSPPQGRETQYF. Written as DNA, the CDR3 is TGTGCCAGCAGTCCCCCACAGGGCCGAGAGACCCAGTACTTC.

This clonotype was observed a handful of times. V gene TRBV4-3 combines with J gene TRBJ1-6; 7 bases are shared with TRBD1. V lost 0 bases to trimming and J lost 7 bases; unmatched junction nucleotides: 12. This CDR3 region has 18 residues. CDR1 and CDR2 from the germline V gene are LGHNA and YSLEER. CDR3 sequence reads: CASSQDGPQTGRNSPLHF. CDR3 bases: TGCGCCAGCAGCCAAGATGGCCCTCAGACAGGGAGGAATTCACCCCTCCACTTT.

The V gene is TRBV11-1, the J gene TRBJ2-5; 7 bases agree with TRBD2. Trimming removed 5 bases from V and 5 bases from J; junction bases left unmatched: 8. Germline CDR1 is SGHAT and CDR2 is FQDESV (reference sequence). The CDR3 runs to 14 residues. CDR3 loop: CASSRRTRWETQYF. The CDR3 bases are TGTGCCAGCAGCCGTCGGACTAGGTGGGAGACCCAGTACTTC. Supplemented by reference TRBV11-1 and TRBJ2-5, the full variable domain reads EAEVAQSPRYKITEKSQAVAFWCDPISGHATLYWYRQILGQGPELLVQFQDESVVDDSQLPKDRFSAERLKGVDSTLKIQPAELGDSAMYLCASSRRTRWETQYFGPGTRLLVL.

The V gene is TRBV7-2, the J gene TRBJ1-6; D is unresolved. V shed 1 base and J shed 14 bases, with 12 bases lying between them. The CDR3 has 13 amino acids. Germline loops: CDR1 SGHTA, CDR2 FQGNSA. DNA of the CDR3: TGTGCCAGCAGCTTAGTATACAGTCTGGCCCTCCACTTT. It encodes CASSLVYSLALHF.

This clonotype has only a few counts. The CDR3 is CASSLRTGFSPYEQYF. The DNA of the CDR3 is TGTGCCAGCAGTTTAAGGACAGGGTTTTCCCCCTACGAGCAGTACTTC. V gene TRBV27 combines with J gene TRBJ2-7, with 8 bases fitting TRBD1. Germline assignment: CDR1 MNHEY and CDR2 SMNVEV (reference sequence). The CDR3 has 16 amino acids. Germline trimming cut 2 bases from V and 2 bases from J; bases unmatched to any gene: 8.

J is TRBJ2-7 and V is TRBV6-2 or TRBV6-3; either TRBD1 or TRBD2 may supply D (5 bases each). CDR1 is MNHEY and CDR2 is SVGEGT in the germline V gene. The CDR3 is 11 residues long. Trimming left V 5 bases short and J 12 bases short, with 14 bases between. This CDR3 reads CASSPGTIPYF. In DNA, the CDR3 is TGTGCCAGCAGTCCCGGGACCATCCCGTACTTC.

The chain couples TRBV7-2 to TRBJ2-7, with 7 positions matching TRBD2. The CDR3 extends over 15 amino acids. J gave up 2 bases and V 5 bases, and 9 bases lay outside the gene matches. Looked up from germline, CDR1 is SGHTA and CDR2 is FQGNSA. CDR3 in amino acids: CASSLGLGGTYEQYF. CDR3 bases: TGTGCCAGCAGCCTAGGACTAGGCGGGACCTACGAGCAGTACTTC.

This chain joins TRBV29-1 and TRBJ2-3; D is ambiguous. The CDR3 loop spans 11 amino acids. Germline CDR1 reads SQVTM; CDR2 reads ANQGSEA. Trimming removed 3 bases at V and 5 bases at J, with 6 bases between. CDR3 residues: CSVDWGDTQYF. In DNA, the CDR3 is TGCAGCGTTGATTGGGGAGATACGCAGTATTTT.

The chain uses TRBV27 and TRBJ2-1; 10 bases fit TRBD2. The CDR3 has 15 amino acids. Germline V gene lookup returns CDR1 MNHEY and CDR2 SMNVEV (reference sequence). After removal of 8 bases from V and 6 bases from J, the junction contained 10 bases not matched to a gene. The CDR3 DNA is TGTGCCAGCTCACGAGGTGGACTAGCGGCCAATGAGCAGTTCTTC. Its protein product is CASSRGGLAANEQFF.

The J gene is TRBJ2-5, the V gene TRBV4-3; D remains unclear. CDR3 size: 14 residues. V lost 0 bases and J 5 bases, leaving 10 bases between the germline ends. The germline V gene has CDR1 LGHNA and CDR2 YSLEER. Here the CDR3 DNA reads TGCGCCAGCAGCCAAGATCCGACTCGGGAGACCCAGTACTTC. Amino acids: CASSQDPTRETQYF.

This rearrangement joins TRBV7-9 to TRBJ2-7, with 7 positions matching TRBD1. The CDR3 is made up of 15 amino acids. Looked up from germline, CDR1 is SEHNR and CDR2 is FQNEAQ (reference sequence). V shed 7 bases, J shed 2 bases, and the junction held 11 bases outside the gene matches. The CDR3 reads CASTPRDSLPYEQYF. The CDR3 bases are TGTGCCAGCACCCCAAGGGACAGCCTTCCCTACGAGCAGTACTTC.

The V call is TRBV6-2 or TRBV6-3, the J call TRBJ2-7; 9 nucleotides agree with TRBD2. The V gene end was trimmed by 5 bases and the J gene end by 3 bases; junction bases not matched to a gene: 14. The CDR3 has 17 residues. The V gene's germline CDR1 is MNHEY and CDR2 SVGEGT. The CDR3 nucleotides read TGTGCCAGCAGTCCGGGTAGCGGGGGCCTTGTGGACTACGAGCAGTACTTC. It encodes CASSPGSGGLVDYEQYF.

This clonotype was seen only once. The J gene is TRBJ2-5, the V gene TRBV6-2 or TRBV6-3; 8 bases match TRBD1. The end of the DNA is better explained by TRBJ2-7, so the J call may be wrong. This CDR3 is built from 15 residues. CDR1 and CDR2 (germline): MNHEY, SVGEGT. The CDR3 DNA follows: TGTGCCAGCAGTCCCAATTTCGGACAGGGCTACGAGCAGTACTTC. Its protein is CASSPNFGQGYEQYF.

This chain links TRBV12-3 or TRBV12-4 with TRBJ2-7, with 7 bases that match TRBD2. Unmatched junction bases numbered 6, after V lost 3 bases and J lost 7 bases. This CDR3 contains 13 residues. CDR3: CASSFTGSGEQYF. The CDR3 region has the DNA TGTGCCAGCAGTTTTACGGGTAGCGGGGAGCAGTACTTC.

The chain links TRBV6-5 to TRBJ2-7; D remains ambiguous. The CDR3 covers 13 residues. The V end was cut by 0 bases, the J end by 5 bases, with 8 bases between. Germline lookup yields CDR1 MNHEY and CDR2 SVGAGI. The CDR3 DNA is TGTGCCAGCAGTTACTCAGGCGACGACGAGCAGTACTTC. This translates into CASSYSGDDEQYF.

The CDR3 nucleotides are TGTGCCAGCAGCCAAATGGCGGCCTACGAGCAGTACTTC. Translated: CASSQMAAYEQYF. The chain uses TRBV3-1 and TRBJ2-7, with D uncertain. The CDR3 sequence is 13 residues long. V lost 2 bases and J lost 2, with 7 bases in between. The germline gives CDR1 LGHDT, CDR2 YNNKEL (reference sequence).

CDR3 residues: CASGLDDQGVNEQFF. CDR3 in DNA: TGTGCTAGTGGTTTGGACGACCAGGGTGTAAATGAGCAGTTCTTC. J is TRBJ2-1 and V is TRBV12-5, with D possibly matching TRBD1 (5 bases). Germline lookup yields CDR1 LGHNT and CDR2 FRNRAP. This CDR3 contains 15 residues. Between the trimmed V and J ends, which lost 1 base and 7 bases, there was a span of 14 bases. Complete variable domain (other parts from reference TRBV12-5 and TRBJ2-1): DARVTQTPRHKVTEMGQEVTMRCQPILGHNTVFWYRQTMMQGLELLAYFRNRAPLDDSGMPKDRFSAEMPDATLATLKIQPSEPRDSAVYFCASGLDDQGVNEQFFGPGTRLTVL.

This clonotype has just a few counts. The J gene is TRBJ2-5, the V gene TRBV4-1; the D gene is possibly TRBD1 (6 bases). There are 15 residues in the CDR3. Germline V CDR1 and CDR2: MGHRA, YSYEKL. V lost 1 base and J 5 bases, leaving 14 bases between the germline ends. The CDR3 DNA is TGCGCCAGCAGCCAAGTAGTACAGGGAGACGAGACCCAGTACTTC. Translated: CASSQVVQGDETQYF.

This clonotype was counted a few times. The V call is TRBV4-1, the J call TRBJ2-7, with D unclear. CDR3 length: 15 amino acids. CDR1 is MGHRA, CDR2 YSYEKL, per germline. The V end lost 4 bases, the J end lost 2 bases, and 15 bases lay between the germline ends. CDR3 region: CASSPTATETYEQYF. The CDR3 coding sequence is TGCGCCAGCAGCCCCACTGCGACCGAAACCTACGAGCAGTACTTC.

This CDR3 reads CATSESWRTDTQYF. In nucleotides, the CDR3 is TGTGCCACCAGTGAGTCGTGGCGGACAGATACGCAGTATTTT. The V and J genes are TRBV24-1 and TRBJ2-3; D not certain. Germline V gives CDR1 KGHDR, CDR2 SFDVKD. This CDR3 has 14 residues. With 4 bases removed from V and 3 bases from J, the gap between germline ends came to 10 bases.

This rearrangement joins TRBV7-7 to TRBJ2-7; D might be TRBD1 (5 bases). The germline V gene encodes CDR1 SSHAT and CDR2 FNYEAQ (reference sequence). The length of the CDR3 is 15 residues. The CDR3 reads CVSSLDIGFSYEQYF. CDR3 DNA sequence: TGTGTTAGCAGCTTGGACATCGGTTTTTCCTACGAGCAGTACTTC.

The chain combines TRBV29-1 with TRBJ1-2; weak D call: TRBD1 (5 bases). The CDR3 extends over 15 amino acids. V dropped 0 bases and J dropped 1 base, with 12 bases sitting between them. Germline lookup yields CDR1 SQVTM and CDR2 ANQGSEA. The CDR3 loop is CSVEDRSGNNYGYTF. CDR3 bases: TGCAGCGTTGAAGATCGCTCAGGGAATAACTATGGCTACACCTTC.

V usage is TRBV5-5 and J usage is TRBJ1-3; D perhaps matches TRBD1 (5 bases). From germline, CDR1 is SGHKS and CDR2 YYEKEE (reference sequence). Between the trimmed V and J ends, which lost 3 bases and 0 bases, there was a span of 10 bases. CDR3 length equals 15 residues. The DNA for the CDR3 is TGTGCCAGCAGCTGGGGGAGCCACTCTGGAAACACCATATATTTT. Protein sequence: CASSWGSHSGNTIYF.

The V and J genes are TRBV2 and TRBJ2-3, with 8 bases fitting TRBD1. CDR1 and CDR2 (germline): SNHLY, FYNNEI. V shed 4 bases and J 3 bases; nucleotides not matched to a gene: 9. The CDR3 is 16 amino acids. The chain's CDR3 is CASSARQGPATDTQYF. CDR3 in DNA: TGTGCCAGCAGTGCCAGACAGGGGCCAGCAACAGATACGCAGTATTTT.

The chain uses TRBV30 and TRBJ1-2; D is ambiguous. Germline V gives CDR1 GTSNPN, CDR2 SVGIG (reference sequence). This CDR3 has 12 residues. V lost 4 bases, J lost 8 bases, and 14 bases lay in between. The CDR3 reads CAWTGPMIGYTF. The CDR3 nucleotides read TGTGCCTGGACAGGCCCTATGATCGGCTACACCTTC.